This record covers a single T cell receptor (beta chain). These data are taken from a study of technical replicates of blood from a few donors. The assay was immunoSEQ multiplex PCR, and TCRdb's table has in-frame clones only and misses some. The sample gives approximately 41,000 clones, around 96% of which show up once; approximately 0.37% is in the top ten. Material for sequencing was T cells isolated from PBMCs. This receptor was taken from a human donor in good health.

The CDR3 spells CASSLASGREAFF. Written as DNA, the CDR3 is TGTGCCAGCAGCTTAGCGAGCGGACGGGAAGCTTTCTTT. The V call is TRBV7-9, the J call TRBJ1-1; D is unclear. Trimming removed 0 bases at V and 8 bases at J, with 10 bases between. This CDR3 spans 13 amino acids. The germline V gene has CDR1 SEHNR and CDR2 FQNEAQ (reference sequence). Full variable domain (remainder filled in from reference TRBV7-9 and TRBJ1-1): DTGVSQNPRHKITKRGQNVTFRCDPISEHNRLYWYRQTLGQGPEFLTYFQNEAQLEKSRLLSDRFSAERPKGSFSTLEIQRTEQGDSAMYLCASSLASGREAFFGQGTRLTVV.